The rows below give T cell receptor beta chains drawn from one sample of a study of memory CD4+ T cells and cytomegalovirus serostatus. The method was immunoSEQ multiplex PCR; TCRdb's version includes in-frame clones alone and lacks a portion of them. Altogether 61,000 or so clones are present, around three quarters being singletons, with the ten largest covering around 0.51%. Sequencing was performed on memory CD4+ T cells from blood. These receptors were obtained from an adult in good health and CMV-seronegative. Some clones in this sample may be carry-over from other donors' samples. Both conserved end residues are part of each CDR3. The D gene is left open where the match is weak. Where a row states a size, it is once, few, many or the class of an expanded clone; other rows omit it.

>TRBJ2-7|-|TRBV30|-
TGTGCCTGGGGACAGTCCTACGAGCAGTACTTC
CAWGQSYEQYF
>TRBJ1-3|TRBD1|TRBV4-1|-
TGCGCCAGCAGCCAAGCGGGGACAGTCAACACCATATATTTT
CASSQAGTVNTIYF
>TRBJ2-5|TRBD2|TRBV6-1|once
TGTGCCAGCAGTGTGGGAGGGTCAGGAGCCCAAGAGACCCAGTACTTC
CASSVGGSGAQETQYF
>TRBJ1-2|-|TRBV2|-
TGTGCCAGCAGTGAAGGGCCAGGGGATGGCTACACCTTC
CASSEGPGDGYTF
>TRBJ2-3|-|TRBV5-1|few
TGCGCCAGCAGCAGGTTGGGCCCAGATACGCAGTATTTT
CASSRLGPDTQYF
>TRBJ2-1|TRBD2|TRBV18|-
TGTGCCAGCTCACGAGGGACTAGCGGGATCGGTGAGCAGTTCTTC
CASSRGTSGIGEQFF
>TRBJ2-7|-|TRBV11-2|-
TGTGCCAGCAGCTTAAATCGGGACTCCTACGAGCAGTACTTC
CASSLNRDSYEQYF
>TRBJ1-2|-|TRBV7-9|-
TGTGCCAGCAGCTTAGGGCCCGATATTAACTATGGCTACACCTTC
CASSLGPDINYGYTF
>TRBJ2-7|-|TRBV7-2|-
TGTGCCAGCAGCTTCTACCGGCAGGGCTACGAGCAGTACTTC
CASSFYRQGYEQYF
>TRBJ2-7|-|TRBV4-1|-
TGCGCCAGCAGCATGGTCGTCAACTCCTTCTCCTCCTCGCGGGCTTACCACGAGCAGTACTTC
CASSMVVNSFSSSRAYHEQYF
>TRBJ2-7|TRBD1|TRBV5-1|-
TGCGCCAGCAGCTTCAACAGGGGGAACGAGCAGTACTTC
CASSFNRGNEQYF
>TRBJ2-1|TRBD1|TRBV9|-
TGTGCCAGCAGCGGAGGGACAGGGTCTGGTTTCAATGAGCAGTTCTTC
CASSGGTGSGFNEQFF
>TRBJ2-3|-|TRBV27|-
TGTGCCAGCAGTTCACGAGGCAGGGAAGGTAGAGATACGCAGTATTTT
CASSSRGREGRDTQYF
>TRBJ1-1|TRBD1|TRBV7-9|-
TGTGCCAGCGCCTGGTCCCGGGGACAGACCACTGAAGCTTTCTTT
CASAWSRGQTTEAFF
>TRBJ2-3|TRBD2|TRBV7-8|-
TGTGCCAGCAGCCCGTACACTATTACTAGCGGGAGAACAAGTACGCAGTATTTT
CASSPYTITSGRTSTQYF
>TRBJ2-7|-|TRBV5-1|-
TGCGCCAGCAGCTTGGCCCCGTGGGGGAACTACGAGCAGTACTTC
CASSLAPWGNYEQYF
>TRBJ1-4|TRBD1|TRBV9|-
TGTGCCAGCAGCCCAAGACAGGGCCCCGATGAAAAACTGTTTTTT
CASSPRQGPDEKLFF
>TRBJ1-4|-|TRBV25-1|-
TGTGCCAGCAGTGAATTGGGCAGGGGCGGCGAAAAACTGTTTTTT
CASSELGRGGEKLFF
>TRBJ2-2|TRBD2|TRBV5-4|-
TGTGCCAGCAGCGCGGGACTAGCGGGAGGGCCGGGGACCGGGGAGCTGTTTTTT
CASSAGLAGGPGTGELFF
>TRBJ1-2|-|TRBV5-1|-
TGCGCCAGCCGAGAATCAGGGGACTATGGCTACACCTTC
CASRESGDYGYTF
>TRBJ1-2|-|TRBV9|-
TGTGCCAGCAAGAGGGCAGGGGACTATGGCTACACCTTC
CASKRAGDYGYTF
>TRBJ2-3|TRBD2|TRBV5-1|-
TGCGCCAGCAGCTTCGGGACTAGCGGGGGGTCAGATACGCAGTATTTT
CASSFGTSGGSDTQYF
>TRBJ2-4|TRBD1|TRBV6-5|-
TGTGCCAGCAGGTCTCCCGGGACAGGGAACATTCAGTACTTC
CASRSPGTGNIQYF
>TRBJ2-7|-|TRBV2|-
TGTGCCAGCAGTGACATAGAGGGTGAGCAGTACTTC
CASSDIEGEQYF
>TRBJ1-2|-|TRBV7-2|-
TGTGCCAGCAGCTTGACCTCTCTCGGAGCGGGATGGGGAGGCTACACCTTC
CASSLTSLGAGWGGYTF
>TRBJ1-3|-|TRBV5-1|-
TGCGCCAGCAGCTTGGCAGGGACTGGAAACACCATATATTTT
CASSLAGTGNTIYF
>TRBJ2-1|-|TRBV5-1|-
TGCGCCAGCAGCCCCACGGGGTACAATGAGCAGTTCTTC
CASSPTGYNEQFF
>TRBJ2-3|-|TRBV29-1|once
TGCAGGGCACCGGGAGCTTTAAAGATGGATACGCAGTATTTT
CRAPGALKMDTQYF
>TRBJ1-2|TRBD1|TRBV18|-
TGTGCCAGCTCACCACTAACAGGGGGCAGTAACTATGGCTACACCTTC
CASSPLTGGSNYGYTF
>TRBJ2-6|TRBD1|TRBV5-1|-
TGCGCCAGCAGCTTGGTAGGGACAGGGGCTGGGGCCAACGTCCTGACTTTC
CASSLVGTGAGANVLTF
>TRBJ2-5|-|TRBV18|once
TGTGCCAGCTCACTCGACATGGGGGGCGGCGAGACCCAGTACTTC
CASSLDMGGGETQYF